Here is one T cell receptor (beta chain) with its context. Treatment: over 15 received Ad26.COV2.S at low or high dose, single or two shots; about five received placebo; per-sample allocation not given. Following the first vaccine or placebo injection, samples were taken on day 63. Ad26.COV2.S expressed prefusion-stabilized spike from the original Wuhan strain. V lost 3 bases and J lost 5, with 14 bases in between. The germline V gene has CDR1 SGHRS and CDR2 YFSETQ. The CDR3 covers 14 residues. The data derive from a study of Ad26.COV2.S vaccination and SARS-CoV-2 variants. The method was immunoSEQ multiplex PCR; TCRdb's version includes in-frame clones alone and lacks a portion of them. The table has 350,000 to 450,000 clones, approximately 92% seen once.

This chain links TRBV5-1 with TRBJ1-1; weak D call: TRBD1 (6 bases). The TCR comes from a person aged 18-65 years who received the Ad26.COV2.S COVID-19 vaccine or a placebo. The sequences come from peripheral blood, collected in a trial of Ad26.COV2.S vaccine versus placebo. The CDR3 sequence is CASSSQGDRTEAFF. CDR3 bases: TGCGCCAGCAGCTCACAGGGAGATCGGACTGAAGCTTTCTTT.